This entry lists 28 T cell receptor beta chains sequenced from one sample in a study of beta chain features in type 1 diabetes. TCRB transcripts that were expressed got sequenced, as all of the isolated RNA had been reverse transcribed. Here immunoSEQ multiplex PCR was the method, and the copy in TCRdb shows in-frame clones only, minus some. Among about 140,000 clones listed, 6.9% were seen once. Material: central memory CD4+ T cells from blood. The receptors were gathered from a woman aged 25-40 years in good health.

The J gene is TRBJ2-3, the V gene TRBV29-1; TRBD2 is a possible D gene (6 bases). V lost 1 base and J lost 0, with 8 bases in between. Germline CDR1 SQVTM, CDR2 ANQGSEA. This CDR3 has 14 residues. The CDR3 nucleotides are TGCAGCGTTGAAGCCAGCGGGAGCACAGATACGCAGTATTTT. Amino acids: CSVEASGSTDTQYF.

The J gene is TRBJ2-7, the V gene TRBV7-2; TRBD2 aligns across 8 bases. With V trimmed by 8 bases and J by 4 bases, 7 bases remained unmatched. The CDR3 runs to 13 residues. The germline V gene encodes CDR1 SGHTA and CDR2 FQGNSA. The chain's CDR3 is CASQREIGYEQYF. The CDR3 coding sequence is TGTGCCAGCCAGCGGGAGATTGGGTACGAGCAGTACTTC. Based on the CDR3 plus reference TRBV7-2 and TRBJ2-7, the full variable domain is GAGVSQSPSNKVTEKGKDVELRCDPISGHTALYWYRQSLGQGLEFLIYFQGNSAPDKSGLPSDRFSAERTGGSVSTLTIQRTQQEDSAVYLCASQREIGYEQYFGPGTRLTVT.

This clone turned up a few times. CDR3 region: CASSIESDQPQHF. Here the CDR3 DNA reads TGTGCCAGTAGTATAGAGTCAGATCAGCCCCAGCATTTT. The chain employs TRBV19 and TRBJ1-5; the D is unclear. This CDR3 region has 13 residues. V was cut by 0 bases and J by 5 bases, with 5 bases left in between. Per germline, CDR1 LNHDA and CDR2 SQIVND (reference sequence).

This chain uses TRBV29-1 with TRBJ1-2; the D is unclear. CDR3 size: 11 residues. Germline lookup yields CDR1 SQVTM and CDR2 ANQGSEA. The V end lost 5 bases, the J end lost 7 bases, and 11 bases lay between the germline ends. The CDR3 is CSVSPVVGYTF. In nucleotides, the CDR3 is TGCAGCGTTTCCCCAGTGGTTGGCTACACCTTC.

This clone showed up just a few times. The CDR3 sequence is CASSPGEQGQYF. The CDR3 nucleotides are TGTGCCAGCAGCCCCGGGGAACAGGGACAGTACTTC. This chain connects TRBV5-4 to TRBJ2-5; maybe TRBD1 (6 bases). Germline loops: CDR1 SGHNT, CDR2 YYREEE (reference sequence). Trimming took 4 bases from V and 11 from J, leaving 15 bases between them. The CDR3 loop spans 12 amino acids.

This chain connects TRBV28 to TRBJ2-7, with D possibly matching TRBD2 (6 bases). Per germline, CDR1 MDHEN and CDR2 SYDVKM. V was clipped by 4 bases and J by 4 bases, with 11 bases between them. The CDR3 runs to 13 residues. This chain's CDR3 is CASSYVRGYEQYF. CDR3 DNA: TGTGCCAGCAGTTATGTCCGGGGGTACGAGCAGTACTTC.

The CDR3 sequence is CASSWASGVGQETQYF. CDR3 nucleotide sequence: TGTGCCAGCAGCTGGGCTAGCGGAGTGGGACAAGAGACCCAGTACTTC. The rearrangement uses TRBV5-4 and TRBJ2-5, with 7 bases aligning to TRBD2. Trimming took 3 bases from V and 2 from J; bases not matched to a gene: 10. This CDR3 spans 16 amino acids. The germline V gene encodes CDR1 SGHNT and CDR2 YYREEE (reference sequence).

V is TRBV14 and J is TRBJ1-2; D is possibly TRBD1 (5 bases). Germline V gives CDR1 SGHDN, CDR2 FVKESK. The V gene lost 0 bases and the J gene lost 2 bases, with 13 bases spanning the gap. The CDR3 covers 16 residues. CDR3 in DNA: TGTGCCAGCAGCCAAGATACAGGACGACGGAACTATGGCTACACCTTC. Translated, it gives CASSQDTGRRNYGYTF.

V usage is TRBV9 and J usage is TRBJ2-5, with 8 bases matching TRBD1. V was clipped by 1 base and J by 5 bases; unmatched bases: 7. This CDR3 has 15 residues. Germline values: CDR1 SGDLS, CDR2 YYNGEE. The DNA for the CDR3 is TGTGCCAGCAGCGTATCCGGACAGGGCGTGGAGACCCAGTACTTC. It encodes CASSVSGQGVETQYF.

This clone was observed a handful of times. V is TRBV30 and J is TRBJ2-1, with 11 bases that match TRBD2. This CDR3 region has 14 residues. From germline, CDR1 is GTSNPN and CDR2 SVGIG (reference sequence). V was pared by 2 bases and J by 5 bases, with 2 bases of the junction left unmatched. CDR3 sequence (DNA): TGTGCCTGGAGTAGGGGACTAGCGGACAATGAGCAGTTCTTC. It translates to CAWSRGLADNEQFF.

This clone was found a few times. The chain links TRBV7-9 to TRBJ2-3; a weak D match, TRBD2 (6 bases). This CDR3 region has 13 residues. V was pared by 5 bases and J by 13 bases, with 19 bases between. Germline-derived CDR1 and CDR2 are SEHNR and FQNEAQ (reference sequence). CDR3 nucleotide sequence: TGTGCCAGCAGCACCCTCCCGGGCAGGGAGGAGTATTTT. This sequence encodes CASSTLPGREEYF.

This clone has a handful of counts. The V gene is TRBV6-5, the J gene TRBJ2-5; 8 positions match TRBD2. V was clipped by 4 bases and J by 4 bases; unmatched bases: 5. CDR1 and CDR2 from the germline V gene are MNHEY and SVGAGI. The CDR3 is made up of 14 amino acids. The CDR3 loop reads CASSSSGTRETQYF. In DNA, the CDR3 is TGTGCCAGCAGTTCCTCCGGGACTAGAGAGACCCAGTACTTC.

The gene calls are TRBV6-1 and TRBJ1-5; a weak D match, TRBD1 (5 bases). From germline, CDR1 is MNHNS and CDR2 SASEGT. V gave up 3 bases and J gave up 9 bases, with 12 bases separating them. The CDR3 covers 13 residues. The CDR3 here is CASSDDDSRPQHF. Written as DNA, the CDR3 is TGTGCCAGCAGTGATGACGACAGCCGGCCCCAGCATTTT.

This clone was observed a handful of times. The chain has TRBV7-2 and TRBJ1-2; 7 nucleotides align to TRBD1. V was clipped by 3 bases and J by 5 bases; unmatched bases: 6. Germline V gene lookup returns CDR1 SGHTA and CDR2 FQGNSA. This CDR3 has 14 amino acids. DNA of the CDR3: TGTGCCAGCAGCTTTCCGGGACAGCCATATGGCTACACCTTC. Translating it yields CASSFPGQPYGYTF.

The sample holds a few counts of this clone. The chain combines TRBV5-1 with TRBJ2-1; a possible D gene is TRBD1 (5 bases). CDR1 is SGHRS, CDR2 YFSETQ, per germline. Deletions cut 1 base from V and 7 bases from J, with 15 bases between. The CDR3 has 15 residues. CDR3 bases: TGCGCCAGCAGCTTGTGGGGCTCCAAGGGGAATGAGCAGTTCTTC. Translation gives CASSLWGSKGNEQFF.

This clone has just a few counts. The V gene is TRBV29-1, the J gene TRBJ2-5, with 9 bases matching TRBD2. The CDR3 totals 12 residues. CDR1 is SQVTM and CDR2 is ANQGSEA in the germline V gene. V lost 4 bases and J lost 11; bases outside the gene matches: 8. This CDR3 reads CSVVGGRAGQYF. The CDR3 bases are TGCAGCGTTGTCGGCGGGAGGGCCGGTCAGTACTTC.

This clone turned up a few times. The CDR3 region is CASSGGRGFQETQYF. In nucleotides, the CDR3 is TGTGCCAGTAGTGGCGGGAGAGGTTTCCAAGAGACCCAGTACTTC. V usage is TRBV19 and J usage is TRBJ2-5, with 7 bases that match TRBD2. This CDR3 is built from 15 residues. CDR1 LNHDA and CDR2 SQIVND come from the germline V gene (reference sequence). With 5 bases clipped from V and 1 base from J, the junction kept 7 bases outside the gene matches. Looking up the rest from reference TRBV19 and TRBJ2-5 gives the full variable domain: DGGITQSPKYLFRKEGQNVTLSCEQNLNHDAMYWYRQDPGQGLRLIYYSQIVNDFQKGDIAEGYSVSREKKESFPLTVTSAQKNPTAFYLCASSGGRGFQETQYFGPGTRLLVL.

This sequence joins TRBV11-2 and TRBJ2-7, with 8 bases lining up with TRBD2. The CDR3 is made up of 15 amino acids. Germline V gives CDR1 SGHAT, CDR2 FQNNGV. Losses at the gene ends were 5 bases for V and 0 bases for J; bases not matched to a gene: 6. The CDR3 here is CASSRGGASSYEQYF. Here the CDR3 DNA reads TGTGCCAGCAGCCGGGGGGGGGCGAGCTCCTACGAGCAGTACTTC.

The chain combines TRBV28 with TRBJ2-7; D unresolved. Trimming left V 3 bases short and J 5 bases short, with 11 bases between. CDR3 length: 13 amino acids. Germline-derived CDR1 and CDR2 are MDHEN and SYDVKM. This chain's CDR3 is CASSFPHTDEQYF. The CDR3 DNA follows: TGTGCCAGCAGTTTCCCGCACACAGACGAGCAGTACTTC.

This clone has only a few counts. The genes are TRBV7-3 and TRBJ2-1, with 7 bases matching TRBD1. This CDR3 contains 15 residues. From germline, CDR1 is SGHTA and CDR2 FQGTGA. The junction had 5 bases not matched to a gene; V was cut back by 2 bases and J by 4 bases. This CDR3 reads CASSLDREEYNEQFF. For the CDR3, the DNA is TGTGCCAGCAGCTTAGACAGGGAAGAATACAATGAGCAGTTCTTC.

The chain links TRBV7-2 to TRBJ2-4; TRBD2 might be the D (7 bases). Germline CDR1 is SGHTA and CDR2 is FQGNSA. Trimming removed 4 bases at V and 8 bases at J, with 27 bases between. The CDR3 has 18 amino acids. The CDR3 here is CASSSRGGNPSRGDIQYF. As DNA, the CDR3 is TGTGCCAGCAGCTCTAGGGGGGGGAATCCCTCTCGGGGGGACATTCAGTACTTC.

The rearrangement joins TRBV7-2 to TRBJ1-2; D gene unclear. CDR1 SGHTA and CDR2 FQGNSA come from the germline V gene. The CDR3 is made up of 16 amino acids. V dropped 5 bases and J dropped 4 bases, with 20 bases sitting between them. CDR3 region: CASSAPSGPSGYGYTF. In DNA, the CDR3 is TGTGCCAGCAGCGCCCCGAGCGGGCCTTCGGGCTATGGCTACACCTTC.

This clone was picked up a small number of times. The gene calls are TRBV5-5 and TRBJ2-3; TRBD1 aligns across 9 bases. In germline, CDR1 is SGHKS, CDR2 YYEKEE (reference sequence). The trim removed 0 bases at V and 11 bases at J, leaving 1 base unmatched. CDR3 length equals 12 residues. CDR3 in amino acids: CASSLAGQGQYF. CDR3 nucleotides: TGTGCCAGCAGCTTGGCGGGACAGGGGCAGTATTTT.

The chain uses TRBV28 and TRBJ2-3; TRBD1 matches at 7 bases. Germline V gene data show CDR1 as MDHEN and CDR2 as SYDVKM. V dropped 6 bases and J dropped 2; count of bases not matched to a gene: 8. This CDR3 has 15 amino acids. CDR3 sequence reads: CASRLGDSLTDTQYF. CDR3 coding DNA: TGTGCCAGCAGGTTAGGGGACAGTCTCACAGATACGCAGTATTTT.

This clone was seen a few times. The chain couples TRBV6-5 to TRBJ2-7; weak D call: TRBD2 (5 bases). Germline loops: CDR1 MNHEY, CDR2 SVGAGI. The CDR3 extends over 15 amino acids. The ends were cut back, 6 bases at V and 2 bases at J, with 17 bases in the middle. CDR3 DNA sequence: TGTGCCAGCAGGCCACTTGTAAGCGGCACCTACGAGCAGTACTTC. It is translated as CASRPLVSGTYEQYF.

There are a few counts of this clone. The V call is TRBV4-3, the J call TRBJ1-1, with D possibly TRBD1 on 5 matching bases. The V end lost 0 bases, the J end lost 3 bases, and 14 bases lay between the germline ends. The CDR3 runs 16 residues. The germline gives CDR1 LGHNA, CDR2 YSLEER. The CDR3 DNA follows: TGCGCCAGCAGCCAAGATCAGACAAAAGGGGACACTGAAGCTTTCTTT. It yields the protein CASSQDQTKGDTEAFF.

Worth noting for this clone: Compared with germline, one end of the junction differs, possibly owing to a read error. This chain uses TRBV10-3 with TRBJ1-5; TRBD1 matches 8 bases. In germline, CDR1 is ENHRY, CDR2 SYGVKD. This CDR3 comprises 18 residues. CDR3 in amino acids: CASSQTGVLDRSNQPQHF. The CDR3 DNA follows: TGTGCCAGCAGTCAGACAGGGGTCCTCGATCGAAGCAATCAGCCCCAGCATTTT.

This clone was seen a handful of times. The chain couples TRBV2 to TRBJ2-1; 8 bases line up with TRBD2. The CDR3 sequence is 15 residues long. Trimming cost V 0 bases and J 7 bases; bases outside gene matches: 5. Germline CDR1 reads SNHLY; CDR2 reads FYNNEI. This CDR3 is CASSEARTSRNEQFF. CDR3 coding DNA: TGTGCCAGCAGTGAAGCAAGGACTAGCCGAAATGAGCAGTTCTTC. Looking up the rest from reference TRBV2 and TRBJ2-1 gives the full variable domain: EPEVTQTPSHQVTQMGQEVILRCVPISNHLYFYWYRQILGQKVEFLVSFYNNEISEKSEIFDDQFSVERPDGSNFTLKIRSTKLEDSAMYFCASSEARTSRNEQFFGPGTRLTVL.